These 11 T cell receptor beta chains were sequenced from one sample in a study of post-analysis software for immune sequencing data. Study results and caveats: Five or six TRBV segments, TRBV5-6, TRBV5-1 and TRBV20-1 among them, were found more frequent in patients than controls.

These receptors' targets are unknown. Unique molecular identifiers featured in each of the TCR beta cDNA libraries. Each CDR3 protein is one row after TCRdb ran MiXCR on the PCR reads. The table has approximately 630,000 distinct CDR3 sequences, 59% seen once. Sequencing input: blood. Receptors were obtained from a girl aged 2 to 10 with multiple sclerosis.

The chain links TRBV13 to TRBJ2-5, with D tentatively TRBD2 (5 bases). Germline V CDR1 and CDR2: PRHDT, FYEKMQ (reference sequence). The CDR3 consists of 15 residues. With 5 bases removed from V and 4 bases from J, the gap between germline ends came to 17 bases. The CDR3 nucleotides read TGTGCCAGCAGCCCACCATTTAAGGCGGGAGAGACCCAGTACTTC. Its protein is CASSPPFKAGETQYF. The variable domain in full, with the rest retrieved from reference TRBV13 and TRBJ2-5, is AAGVIQSPRHLIKEKRETATLKCYPIPRHDTVYWYQQGPGQDPQFLISFYEKMQSDKGSIPDRFSAQQFSDYHSELNMSSLELGDSALYFCASSPPFKAGETQYFGPGTRLLVL.

The chain carries TRBV20-1 and TRBJ2-1; no clear D gene. Trimming removed 3 bases from V and 6 bases from J, with 6 bases in between. The CDR3 spans 11 residues. The germline gives CDR1 DFQATT, CDR2 SNEGSKA (reference sequence). The CDR3 is CSASYPNEQFF. The CDR3, as DNA: TGCAGTGCTAGTTACCCCAATGAGCAGTTCTTC.

V is TRBV7-9 and J is TRBJ2-7, with TRBD2 identical over 10 bases. The CDR3 totals 16 residues. Germline CDR1 SEHNR, CDR2 FQNEAQ (reference sequence). V was clipped by 1 base and J by 5 bases; unmatched bases: 8. The DNA of the CDR3 is TGTGCCAGCAGCTTAGTACGGCTAGCGGGAGTTAACGAGCAGTACTTC. Amino acids: CASSLVRLAGVNEQYF. Full variable domain (remainder filled in from reference TRBV7-9 and TRBJ2-7): DTGVSQNPRHKITKRGQNVTFRCDPISEHNRLYWYRQTLGQGPEFLTYFQNEAQLEKSRLLSDRFSAERPKGSFSTLEIQRTEQGDSAMYLCASSLVRLAGVNEQYFGPGTRLTVT.

The J gene is TRBJ1-1, the V gene TRBV27; D gene uncertain. In germline, CDR1 is MNHEY, CDR2 SMNVEV (reference sequence). Deletions cut 1 base from V and 2 bases from J, with 11 bases between. The CDR3 is made up of 15 amino acids. CDR3 loop: CASSLYGWANTEAFF. CDR3 sequence (DNA): TGTGCCAGCAGTTTATACGGTTGGGCCAACACTGAAGCTTTCTTT.

V and J are TRBV7-3 and TRBJ2-3; 13 bases agree with TRBD2. The germline gives CDR1 SGHTA, CDR2 FQGTGA. The CDR3 length is 17 residues. V was pared by 2 bases and J by 4 bases, with 6 bases of the junction left unmatched. The CDR3 region has the DNA TGTGCCAGCAGCTTAGATCCCGGACTAGCGGGAGCAGATACGCAGTATTTT. As protein: CASSLDPGLAGADTQYF.

This clonotype was seen a handful of times. This chain uses TRBV11-2 with TRBJ2-5; the D call may be TRBD1 or TRBD2 (6 bases each). CDR3 length: 14 residues. The ends were cut back, 3 bases at V and 3 bases at J, with 11 bases in the middle. Germline V CDR1 and CDR2: SGHAT, FQNNGV. The CDR3 protein is CASSFWRGEETQYF. CDR3 in DNA: TGTGCCAGCAGCTTTTGGAGGGGGGAAGAGACCCAGTACTTC.

This clonotype showed up just a few times. The chain recombines TRBV5-6 with TRBJ2-1; 8 bases are a match to TRBD2. The V gene end was trimmed by 2 bases and the J gene end by 4 bases; junction bases not matched to a gene: 11. Germline CDR1 and CDR2: SGHDT and YYEEEE. The CDR3 runs to 17 residues. The CDR3 sequence is CASSLKRESRAYNEQFF. As DNA, the CDR3 is TGTGCCAGCAGCTTAAAGCGGGAGAGTAGGGCTTACAATGAGCAGTTCTTC.

The chain joins TRBV7-2 to TRBJ2-5, with D hard to call. Per germline, CDR1 SGHTA and CDR2 FQGNSA. V was pared by 5 bases and J by 1 base, with 11 bases between. The CDR3 sequence is 14 residues long. The CDR3, as DNA: TGTGCCAGCAGCGCCCCAGGAGTCCAAGAGACCCAGTACTTC. This translates into CASSAPGVQETQYF. The entire variable domain, with the rest obtained from reference TRBV7-2 and TRBJ2-5, is as follows: GAGVSQSPSNKVTEKGKDVELRCDPISGHTALYWYRQSLGQGLEFLIYFQGNSAPDKSGLPSDRFSAERTGGSVSTLTIQRTQQEDSAVYLCASSAPGVQETQYFGPGTRLLVL.

This clonotype was picked up a small number of times. This chain connects TRBV4-1 to TRBJ2-1; no clear D. V was shortened by 1 base and J by 2 bases, with 15 bases between the two germline ends. CDR3 length: 17 amino acids. The germline gives CDR1 MGHRA, CDR2 YSYEKL. The chain's CDR3 is CASSQGRRQTPYNEQFF. The CDR3 DNA is TGCGCCAGCAGCCAAGGGCGGCGGCAAACACCCTACAATGAGCAGTTCTTC.

A remark on this clonotype: Compared with germline, one end of the junction differs, possibly owing to a read error. The rearrangement uses TRBV14 and TRBJ2-1; possible D gene TRBD1, 5 bases. The CDR3 totals 15 residues. Germline lookup yields CDR1 SGHDN and CDR2 FVKESK. The CDR3 nucleotides are TGTGCCAGCAGCCAAGTACAGGATGCCTACAATGAGCAGTTGTTC. This gives the protein CASSQVQDAYNEQLF.

There are a few counts of this clonotype. The rearrangement joins TRBV2 to TRBJ1-2; D not certain. CDR3 length equals 12 residues. V shed 10 bases and J shed 4 bases, with 13 bases lying between them. Per the germline V gene, CDR1 is SNHLY and CDR2 is FYNNEI. The CDR3 nucleotides are TGTGCCACCTCGTTAGGAGGCTATGGCTACACCTTC. Translation gives CATSLGGYGYTF.